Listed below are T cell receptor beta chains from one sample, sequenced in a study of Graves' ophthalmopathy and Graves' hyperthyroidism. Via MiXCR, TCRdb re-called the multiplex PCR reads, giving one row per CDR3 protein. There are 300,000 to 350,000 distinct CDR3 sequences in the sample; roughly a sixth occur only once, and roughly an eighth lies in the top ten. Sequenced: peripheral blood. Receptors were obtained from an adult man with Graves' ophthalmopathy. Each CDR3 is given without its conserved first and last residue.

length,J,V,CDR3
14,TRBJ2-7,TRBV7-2,ASSLASGTGLGLPA
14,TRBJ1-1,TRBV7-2,ASSLARDRVNTEAF
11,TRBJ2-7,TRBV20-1,SAMPSAGYEQY
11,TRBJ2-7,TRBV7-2,ASRIQGQYEQY
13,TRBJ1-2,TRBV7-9,ASSLAPGQGNGYT
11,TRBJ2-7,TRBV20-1,SAREAHSYEQY
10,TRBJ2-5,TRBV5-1,ASSPGRQLRY
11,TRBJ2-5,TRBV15,ATQRGSKETQY
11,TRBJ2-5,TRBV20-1,SADYRAVETQY
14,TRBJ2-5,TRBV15,ATSSSGQGGGETQY
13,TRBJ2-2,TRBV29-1,SVNGEGSYTGELF
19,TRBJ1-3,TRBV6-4,ASSPLYGVRDSRSSGNTIY
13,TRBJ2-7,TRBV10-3,AISEGLARDYEQY
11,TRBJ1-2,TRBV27,ASREFPGRGYT